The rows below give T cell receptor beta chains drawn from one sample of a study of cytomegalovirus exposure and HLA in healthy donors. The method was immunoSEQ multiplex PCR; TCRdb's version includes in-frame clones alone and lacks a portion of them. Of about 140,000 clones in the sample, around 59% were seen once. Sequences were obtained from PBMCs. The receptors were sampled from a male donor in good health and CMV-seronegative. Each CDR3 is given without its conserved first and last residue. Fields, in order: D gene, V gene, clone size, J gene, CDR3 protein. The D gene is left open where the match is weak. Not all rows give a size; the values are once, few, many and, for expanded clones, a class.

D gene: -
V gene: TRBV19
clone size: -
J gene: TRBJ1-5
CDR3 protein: ASKVTVHGNQPQH

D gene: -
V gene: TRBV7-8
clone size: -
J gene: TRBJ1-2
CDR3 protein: ASSPLTGGYGYT

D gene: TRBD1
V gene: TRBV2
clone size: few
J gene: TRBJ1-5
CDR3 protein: ASSGTGGNQPQH

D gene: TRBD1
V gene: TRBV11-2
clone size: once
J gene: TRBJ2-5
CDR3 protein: ASSNTGGSETQY

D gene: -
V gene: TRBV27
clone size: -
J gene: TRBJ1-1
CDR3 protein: ASSENRANTEAF

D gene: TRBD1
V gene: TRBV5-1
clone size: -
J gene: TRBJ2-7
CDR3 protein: ASSLRWGQGYEQY

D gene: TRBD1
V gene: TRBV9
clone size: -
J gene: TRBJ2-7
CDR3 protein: ASASTGGVDEQY

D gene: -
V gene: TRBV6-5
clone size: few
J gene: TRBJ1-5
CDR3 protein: ASSGQINLNQPQH

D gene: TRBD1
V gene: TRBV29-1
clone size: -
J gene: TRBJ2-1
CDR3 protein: SVEDRQGEIYNEQF

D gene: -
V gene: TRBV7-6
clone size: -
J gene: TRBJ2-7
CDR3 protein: ASSLGQGLRHEQY

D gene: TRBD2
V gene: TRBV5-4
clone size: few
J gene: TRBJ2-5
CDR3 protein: ASSQERGGQETQY

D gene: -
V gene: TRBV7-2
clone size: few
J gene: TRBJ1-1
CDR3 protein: ASSLLRGTEAF

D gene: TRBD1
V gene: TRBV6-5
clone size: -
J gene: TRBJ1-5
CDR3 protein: ASSPGQGRPQH

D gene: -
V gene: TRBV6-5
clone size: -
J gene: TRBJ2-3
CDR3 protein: ASSPSGDTQY

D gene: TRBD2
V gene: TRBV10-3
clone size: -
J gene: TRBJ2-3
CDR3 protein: ATAPGLAGLTDTQY

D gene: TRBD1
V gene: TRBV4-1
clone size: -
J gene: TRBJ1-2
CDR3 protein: ASSRPGTAFANYGYT

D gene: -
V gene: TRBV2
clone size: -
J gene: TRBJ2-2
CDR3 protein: ASSPSNTGELF

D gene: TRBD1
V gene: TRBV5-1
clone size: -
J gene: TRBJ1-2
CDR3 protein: ASSTQGALDGYT

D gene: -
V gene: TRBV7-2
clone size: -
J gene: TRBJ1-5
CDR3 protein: ASSSAGVSNQPQH

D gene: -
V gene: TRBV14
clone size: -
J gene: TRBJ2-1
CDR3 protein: ASSQGGITEQF

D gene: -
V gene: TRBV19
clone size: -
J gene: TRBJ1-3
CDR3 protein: ASTASFTGNTIY

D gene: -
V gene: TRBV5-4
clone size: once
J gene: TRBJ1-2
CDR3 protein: ASSLDGESGYGYT

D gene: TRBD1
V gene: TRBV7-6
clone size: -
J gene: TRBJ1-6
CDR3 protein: ASSPRTGYNSPLH

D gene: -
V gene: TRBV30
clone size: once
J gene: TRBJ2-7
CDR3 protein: ASDSRSGYEQY

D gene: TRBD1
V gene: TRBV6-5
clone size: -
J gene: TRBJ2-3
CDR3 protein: ASRVTGGDTQY

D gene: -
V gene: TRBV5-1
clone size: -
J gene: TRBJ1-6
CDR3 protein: ASSLEVGGPGYNSPLH

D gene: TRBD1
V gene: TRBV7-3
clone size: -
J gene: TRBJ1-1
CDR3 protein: ASSPGTGGGTEAF

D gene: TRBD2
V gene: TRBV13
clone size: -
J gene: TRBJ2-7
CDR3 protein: ASSLGVAGVYEQY

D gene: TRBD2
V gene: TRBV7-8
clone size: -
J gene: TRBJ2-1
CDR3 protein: ASSLGGLAGGTYNEQF

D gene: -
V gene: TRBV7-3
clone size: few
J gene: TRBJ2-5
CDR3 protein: ASSPGGGETQY

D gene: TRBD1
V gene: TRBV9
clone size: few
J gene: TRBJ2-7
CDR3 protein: ASSVHGGQGTYEQY

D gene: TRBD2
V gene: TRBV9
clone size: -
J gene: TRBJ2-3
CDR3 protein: ASSPRTRASGDTDTQY

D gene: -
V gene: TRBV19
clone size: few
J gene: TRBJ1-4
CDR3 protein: ASSMARDGLGEKLF

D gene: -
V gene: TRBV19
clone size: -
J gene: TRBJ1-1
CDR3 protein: ASSIDDEGTEAF

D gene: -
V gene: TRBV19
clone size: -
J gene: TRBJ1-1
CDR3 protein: ASSIPDSPEAF

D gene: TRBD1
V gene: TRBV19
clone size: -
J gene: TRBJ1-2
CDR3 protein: ASSIDLPTGLIYGYT

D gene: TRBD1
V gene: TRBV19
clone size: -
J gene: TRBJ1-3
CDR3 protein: ASSDPGQLFSGNTIY

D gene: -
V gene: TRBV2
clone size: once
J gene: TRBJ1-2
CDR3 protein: ASSDTGSLWDGYT

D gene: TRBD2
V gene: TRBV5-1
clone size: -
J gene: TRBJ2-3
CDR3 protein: ASRPGGTSGGLNTQY

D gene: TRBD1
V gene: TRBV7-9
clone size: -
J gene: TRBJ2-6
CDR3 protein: ASPKRGTGAHSGANVLT

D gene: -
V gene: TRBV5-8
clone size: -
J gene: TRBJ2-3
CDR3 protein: ASSPRSDTQY

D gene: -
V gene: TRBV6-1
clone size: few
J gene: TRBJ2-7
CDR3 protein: ASSEVADTSYEQY

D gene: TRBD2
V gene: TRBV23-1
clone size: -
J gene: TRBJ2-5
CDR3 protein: ASPARAGGETQY

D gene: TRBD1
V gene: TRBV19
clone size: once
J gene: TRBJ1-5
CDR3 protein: ASNSIRDRSLNSNQPQH

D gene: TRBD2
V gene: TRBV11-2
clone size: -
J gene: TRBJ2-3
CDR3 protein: ASSLTVAGGPDTQY

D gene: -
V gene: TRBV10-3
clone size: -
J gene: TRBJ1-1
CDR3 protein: AISESQDNPNTEAF

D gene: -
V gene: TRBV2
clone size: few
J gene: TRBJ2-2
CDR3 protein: ASRVGGGAGELF

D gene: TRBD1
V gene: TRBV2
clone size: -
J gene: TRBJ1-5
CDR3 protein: ASSAGQGAQPQH

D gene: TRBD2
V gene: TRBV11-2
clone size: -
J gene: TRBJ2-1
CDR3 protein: ASSSIAGGHNEQF

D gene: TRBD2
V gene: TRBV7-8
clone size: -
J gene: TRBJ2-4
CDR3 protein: ASSSRLGTSGGEAKNIQY

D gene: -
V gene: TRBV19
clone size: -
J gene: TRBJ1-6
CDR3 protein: ASSETDRSYNSPLH

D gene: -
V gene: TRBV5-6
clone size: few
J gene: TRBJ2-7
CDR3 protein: ASSHVPGSYEQY

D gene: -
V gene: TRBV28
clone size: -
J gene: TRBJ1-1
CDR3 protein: ASSLLLGWGDTMNTEAF

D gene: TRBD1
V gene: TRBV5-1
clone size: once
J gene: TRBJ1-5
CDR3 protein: ASSLTTGAGQPQH

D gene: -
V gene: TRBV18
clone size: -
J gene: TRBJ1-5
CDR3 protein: ASSPGESQPQH

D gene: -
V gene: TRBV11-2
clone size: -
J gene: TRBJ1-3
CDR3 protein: ASRPPQSGNTIY

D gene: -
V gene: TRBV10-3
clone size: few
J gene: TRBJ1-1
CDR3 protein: AISQSGVSGTEAF

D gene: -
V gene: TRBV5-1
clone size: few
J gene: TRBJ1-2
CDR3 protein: ASSLDSSYGYT

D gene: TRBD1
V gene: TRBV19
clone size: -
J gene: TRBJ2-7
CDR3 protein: ASSGAGGSYEQY

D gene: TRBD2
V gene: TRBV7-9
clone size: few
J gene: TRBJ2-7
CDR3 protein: ASSFSGGSNEQY